The next 20 T cell receptor beta chains were all read from a single sample in a study of blood T cells in healthy people across ages. A sample-barcoded 5' primer and a J-beta primer mix were used in a second PCR of roughly 7 to 11 cycles. TCRdb itself ran the 5' RACE reads through MiXCR, one entry per CDR3 protein. The sample includes hundreds of thousands of distinct CDR3 sequences, around 50% of them seen just once. The sample taken for sequencing was blood. Source of these receptors: a woman of 80 years or more in good health.

The rearrangement links TRBV4-1 to TRBJ2-1; D perhaps matches TRBD2 (5 bases). Trimming took 0 bases from V and 9 from J, leaving 18 bases between them. CDR1 is MGHRA, CDR2 YSYEKL, per germline. There are 16 residues in the CDR3. Written as DNA, the CDR3 is TGCGCCAGCAGCCAAGATTTCCGGGTTTCCAGCGGTGAGCAGTTCTTC. Encoded protein: CASSQDFRVSSGEQFF.

The chain joins TRBV4-3 to TRBJ2-1, with D tentatively TRBD1 (6 bases). V lost 0 bases and J 12 bases, leaving 15 bases between the germline ends. Germline CDR1 reads LGHNA; CDR2 reads YSLEER. This CDR3 is 14 amino acids long. CDR3 sequence: CASSQEPGTPRQFF. The DNA of the CDR3 is TGCGCCAGCAGCCAAGAGCCCGGGACACCACGGCAGTTCTTC.

About this clonotype itself: The junction shows a germline mismatch at one end, possibly a read error. The chain joins TRBV20-1 to TRBJ2-5; maybe TRBD2 (5 bases). Germline V gene sequence: CDR1 DFQATT, CDR2 SNEGSKA (reference sequence). The CDR3 is made up of 15 amino acids. The CDR3 DNA is TGCAGTACTAGAGATATTGCCCGGGCGGCGGAGACCCAGTACTTC. This codes for CSTRDIARAAETQYF.

The chain couples TRBV27 to TRBJ1-2, with a weak D call TRBD1 (5 bases). The CDR3 length is 14 residues. Deletions cut 3 bases from V and 7 bases from J, with 15 bases between. CDR1 MNHEY and CDR2 SMNVEV come from the germline V gene (reference sequence). The CDR3 region is CASSLAGHQGGYTF. DNA for the CDR3: TGTGCCAGCAGTTTGGCGGGGCACCAAGGTGGCTACACCTTC.

Ten or more counts support this clonotype. J is TRBJ1-4 and V is TRBV11-2; 11 bases line up with TRBD1. Germline V gene sequence: CDR1 SGHAT, CDR2 FQNNGV. J was trimmed by 0 bases and V by 7 bases; bases with no gene match: 19. This CDR3 is built from 21 residues. Here the CDR3 reads CASILPPRDRGYISTNEKLFF. CDR3 bases: TGTGCCAGCATCCTACCCCCACGGGACAGGGGGTATATCTCAACTAATGAAAAACTGTTTTTT.

In nucleotides, the CDR3 is TGTGCCAGTAACCTAGCGGGGGTTGGCGATACGCAGTATTTT. Translating gives CASNLAGVGDTQYF. The chain couples TRBV19 to TRBJ2-3, with TRBD2 identical over 10 bases. Germline lookup yields CDR1 LNHDA and CDR2 SQIVND (reference sequence). The length of the CDR3 is 14 residues. The junction had 7 bases not matched to a gene; V was cut back by 7 bases and J by 6 bases.

The V and J genes are TRBV28 and TRBJ2-2, with D possibly being TRBD1 (5 bases). This CDR3 region has 16 residues. Trimming left V 6 bases short and J 2 bases short, with 16 bases between. The V gene's germline CDR1 is MDHEN and CDR2 SYDVKM. The CDR3 sequence is CASRVSGRSNTGELFF. CDR3 sequence (DNA): TGTGCCAGCAGAGTTTCAGGGCGCTCCAACACCGGGGAGCTGTTTTTT.

At least ten counts were recorded for this clonotype. The chain has TRBV20-1 and TRBJ2-1; possibly TRBD2 for D (6 bases). CDR1 and CDR2 (germline): DFQATT, SNEGSKA (reference sequence). V was cut by 0 bases and J by 8 bases, with 11 bases left in between. CDR3 length: 13 amino acids. The CDR3 sequence: CSARDPRGDEQFF. As DNA, the CDR3 is TGCAGTGCTAGAGATCCGCGGGGCGATGAGCAGTTCTTC.

This clonotype appeared a few times. In nucleotides, the CDR3 is TGCGCCAGCAGCTTGTCTAAACCCGGGACTCCCAGATCCAATGAGCAGTTCTTC. This gives the protein CASSLSKPGTPRSNEQFF. The chain recombines TRBV5-1 with TRBJ2-1, with a tentative D call TRBD2 (6 bases). V was trimmed by 1 base and J by 6 bases, leaving 23 bases between them. This CDR3 region has 18 residues. Germline-derived CDR1 and CDR2 are SGHRS and YFSETQ. Together with reference TRBV5-1 and TRBJ2-1, the CDR3 gives the full variable domain: KAGVTQTPRYLIKTRGQQVTLSCSPISGHRSVSWYQQTPGQGLQFLFEYFSETQRNKGNFPGRFSGRQFSNSRSEMNVSTLELGDSALYLCASSLSKPGTPRSNEQFFGPGTRLTVL.

This clonotype has more than one count but fewer than ten. The V and J genes are TRBV18 and TRBJ2-1; D is perhaps TRBD1 (6 bases). CDR1 and CDR2 (germline): KGHSH, LQKENI. The CDR3 spans 13 residues. The ends were cut back, 4 bases at V and 15 bases at J, with 19 bases in the middle. CDR3 loop: CASSLSDTGLRFF. Here the CDR3 DNA reads TGTGCCAGCTCACTATCCGACACAGGGTTGAGGTTCTTC.

This clonotype has more than one count but fewer than ten. The chain couples TRBV3-1 to TRBJ2-5; no clear D. CDR3 size: 13 residues. CDR1 LGHDT and CDR2 YNNKEL come from the germline V gene (reference sequence). With 4 bases removed from V and 7 bases from J, the gap between germline ends came to 13 bases. Written as DNA, the CDR3 is TGTGCCAGCAGCCGAAGGACCGAAGGGACCCAGTACTTC. Its protein product is CASSRRTEGTQYF.

This clonotype was seen ten or more times. The J gene is TRBJ2-7, the V gene TRBV6-1, with TRBD1 as a possible D gene (6 bases). Trimming pared 3 bases from V and 4 bases from J, leaving 13 bases between. The CDR3 consists of 14 residues. Germline loops: CDR1 MNHNS, CDR2 SASEGT. The CDR3, as DNA: TGTGCCAGCAGTGACAGGGGCCCCTCTTACGAGCAGTACTTC. This codes for CASSDRGPSYEQYF.

The V gene is TRBV12-3 or TRBV12-4, the J gene TRBJ2-1, with D possibly TRBD2 on 6 matching bases. Trimming shortened V by 3 bases and J by 0 bases, and 9 bases separated the two germline ends. This CDR3 is 15 amino acids long. The CDR3 coding sequence is TGTGCCAGCAGTTTCCGGGAGAGCTCCTACAATGAGCAGTTCTTC. Encoded protein: CASSFRESSYNEQFF.

Many counts were recorded for this clonotype. V gene TRBV29-1 combines with J gene TRBJ2-1, with D possibly being TRBD1 or TRBD2 (6 bases each). V lost 3 bases and J 8 bases, leaving 11 bases between the germline ends. This CDR3 is built from 12 residues. Germline V gives CDR1 SQVTM, CDR2 ANQGSEA. CDR3 in amino acids: CSVDSGGDEQFF. DNA of the CDR3: TGCAGCGTTGATTCCGGGGGCGATGAGCAGTTCTTC.

CDR3 loop: CSARERTLAKNIQYF. The CDR3 DNA reads as TGCAGTGCTAGAGAACGGACGTTAGCCAAAAACATTCAGTACTTC. The genes are TRBV20-1 and TRBJ2-4; D is unclear. Looked up from germline, CDR1 is DFQATT and CDR2 is SNEGSKA (reference sequence). V lost 0 bases and J lost 0, with 9 bases in between. This CDR3 has 15 amino acids.

The V call is TRBV2, the J call TRBJ2-7; D not resolved. V dropped 7 bases and J dropped 2 bases, with 3 bases sitting between them. CDR3 length: 10 residues. Germline lookup yields CDR1 SNHLY and CDR2 FYNNEI. In DNA, the CDR3 is TGTGCCAGCAAAACCTACGAGCAGTACTTC. It yields the protein CASKTYEQYF.

There are many counts of this clonotype. V is TRBV5-1 and J is TRBJ1-1; D is ambiguous. V lost 4 bases, J lost 1 base, and 11 bases lay in between. CDR1 SGHRS and CDR2 YFSETQ come from the germline V gene. The CDR3 has 14 residues. This chain's CDR3 is CASSETAGNTEAFF. The CDR3, as DNA: TGCGCCAGCAGCGAGACCGCAGGGAACACTGAAGCTTTCTTT. The full variable domain, its missing parts supplied by reference TRBV5-1 and TRBJ1-1, is KAGVTQTPRYLIKTRGQQVTLSCSPISGHRSVSWYQQTPGQGLQFLFEYFSETQRNKGNFPGRFSGRQFSNSRSEMNVSTLELGDSALYLCASSETAGNTEAFFGQGTRLTVV.

The chain is built from TRBV5-1 and TRBJ2-3; no clear D gene. The CDR3 has 13 residues. Per germline, CDR1 SGHRS and CDR2 YFSETQ. Trimming stripped 3 bases from V and 5 bases from J, with 10 bases between. The CDR3 protein is CASSSLIGDTQYF. The CDR3 nucleotides read TGCGCCAGCAGCTCCCTAATTGGAGATACGCAGTATTTT.

Of note for this clonotype: A much more abundant neighbour one base away suggests this may be a read error. This chain connects TRBV25-1 to TRBJ2-3; D possibly uses TRBD1 or TRBD2 (5 bases each). There are 13 residues in the CDR3. From germline, CDR1 is MGHDK and CDR2 SYGVNS. The CDR3 coding sequence is TGTGCCAGCAGTGTAGACAGACACGGGACGCGGTATTTT. Translated: CASSVDRHGTRYF.

As for this clonotype: At one boundary the junction diverges from the germline segment, which might be a read error. This chain joins TRBV5-1 and TRBJ2-5; D gene uncertain. CDR1 and CDR2 from the germline V gene are SGHRS and YFSETQ. The CDR3 has 14 amino acids. The CDR3 DNA is TGCGCCAGCAGGGCAAGGGCAGATCAAGGGACCCAGTACTTC. It yields the protein CASRARADQGTQYF.